This T cell receptor (beta chain) was identified in a study of blood T cell repertoires in COVID-19. Trimming shortened V by 11 bases and J by 8 bases, and 13 bases separated the two germline ends. This CDR3 is built from 11 residues. Germline CDR1 MNHEY, CDR2 SVGAGI. Generated by immunoSEQ multiplex PCR, the TCRdb table keeps only in-frame clones and is missing some. The data contain around 140,000 clones, roughly 82% of them singletons. The rearrangement links TRBV6-5 to TRBJ2-1, with a tentative D call TRBD1 (5 bases). The material sequenced was peripheral blood. This receptor was obtained from a man aged 55-75 years with active or convalescent COVID-19. For the CDR3, the DNA is TGTGCCGGGGCAAATTTTGATGAGCAGTTCTTC. Amino acids: CAGANFDEQFF.